Below, one T cell receptor beta chain is given with its context. Its antigen remains unidentified. No base quality information exists; no much larger clone differs at one position. The cohort consisted of 666 healthy bone marrow donors. At the time of sampling, every cohort member was nominally healthy, though immune exposures that went unrecorded were likely present. The donor tested CMV seropositive and was one of the 289 seropositive cohort members. A peripheral blood sample was collected from each donor, and TCR beta sequencing was performed on peripheral blood mononuclear cells. Genomic DNA extraction from the blood cell samples was performed with the Qiagen DNeasy Blood Extraction Kit. From the cysteine through the phenylalanine, the CDR3 covers 18 amino acids. Just the 54-base CDR3 DNA is kept, in frame starting at base 1. V is trimmed back by 5 bases and J by 9 bases, and the junction contains 21 bases that no gene match accounts for. CDR1 and CDR2 are drawn from the germline V gene (reference sequence): SEHNR, FQNEAQ.

This sample was included in a study of cytomegalovirus exposure and HLA in healthy donors (TCRdb year 2017). Context from the whole study: In an earlier analysis of 587 of the donors, approximately 260 Gb of sequence data and 90 million to 120 million unique TCR beta sequences from 150 million to 200 million T cells were reported. An early release covering approximately 600 HLA-typed donors comprised 250 to 350 gigabases of sequencing data and 65 million to 100 million unique TCR sequences. The genetic ancestry cluster associated with self-reported Caucasian donors included 80% to 90% of the roughly 360 genotyped donors. The study aimed to test whether signatures of past pathogen exposure could be identified by cataloging public T cell receptors. The T cell repertoires of around 670 subjects were profiled by immunosequencing and related to cytomegalovirus serostatus. A separate validation cohort of about 110 different subjects was used in addition to the 666-subject first cohort. The study combined high-throughput TCR immunosequencing, statistical association of individual TCRs with disease status, and machine learning to predict cytomegalovirus infection status. To study patterns of TCR occurrence, a later analysis re-analyzed previously published TCR beta repertoires from 600 to 750 donors and added high-resolution HLA genotyping. The later analysis used no new phenotypic data to find candidate immune exposures, relying instead on TCR beta sequences and their occurrence across donors. An earlier analysis of about 600 of the donors used high-throughput TCR beta sequencing to judge whether each TCR beta V gene segment behaved as functional or pseudogenic. Donor age, sex, ethnicity and CMV serostatus were collected together with the repertoire data. In a later genetic analysis, genome-wide SNP genotypes for about 55% of the roughly 700 donors were used, and that subset was treated as a discovery cohort. Every repertoire in the discovery cohort had been generated on one and the same sequencing platform. Both class I and class II loci were covered by HLA typing, at four-digit resolution. Typing coverage varied by locus: roughly 629-640 donors for A, B, C, DRB1 and DQB1; some 520 for DQA1; over 600 for DPA1; fewer than 480 for DPB1. Several DR-DQ haplotypes were handled as single units for association and clustering because linkage in the cohort was strong. On average, roughly 200,000 unique TCR beta nucleotide sequences were sequenced per donor among several hundred genotyped donors of the cohort, with approximately 18% of those sequences being non-productive. Findings and caveats that apply to the study as a whole: Assigning TCR associations to individual alleles was difficult when HLA alleles, especially DR and DQ, strongly co-occurred. According to a later genetic analysis, donors in an Asian-associated ancestry cluster had fewer N-insertions in productive TCRs than the approximately 630-donor mean. CMV serostatus was the only immune exposure information available for the cohort. A few of the identified cytomegalovirus-associated TCR beta chains were confirmed in vitro to be specific for cytomegalovirus antigens. Specific HLA alleles were associated with 16,951 TCR beta sequences at a false discovery rate of 0.05 in a later analysis. The authors suggested that the approach could potentially be generalized to other disease states and immunological phenotypes. The sequencing pipeline was judged likely to have produced a cluster of highly shared sequence variants as a technical artifact. Because the 87-base-pair reads could not distinguish some IMGT-functional V segments, including TRBV6-2 and TRBV6-3, those segments were excluded. An earlier analysis of approximately 530 of the donors showed that most TCR beta V segments appeared in productive rearrangements either about 87% or about 30% of the time, which broadly matched IMGT annotations. A later analysis found that HLA-associated TCR beta chains were more clonally expanded and had lower generation probabilities than equally common non-associated chains. Correlated functional status among segregating V segments might reflect linkage disequilibrium, but an unknown experimental factor could not be ruled out. This cohort had only TCR beta chains sequenced, and the lack of alpha or paired-chain data limited which features could be detected. A further reported finding was that TCR beta sequences accurately predicted the HLA-A and HLA-B alleles for most subjects in the first cohort. Most TCR sequences were observed very rarely across donors, whereas some public TCRs were present in many individuals. According to a later analysis, most CMV-associated TCR beta chains appeared to be HLA-restricted, and the HLA associations seemed to be driven largely by CMV exposure. In a later analysis, the rate of TCR association differed among HLA loci, with DRB1 alleles having the most associated TCRs and HLA-C alleles having the fewest. Because some donors lacked HLA typing at each locus, the association tests relied only on the typed subset. The study listed 164 TCR beta chains as associated with cytomegalovirus. Cytomegalovirus status was reported to be diagnosed by the classifier with high specificity and sensitivity in both the original and validation cohorts. An association between a missense DCLRE1C variant and V-gene and J-gene trimming of TCR beta chains was found in a later genetic analysis and replicated in an independent cohort. Because counts were too low, around 17 rarely observed V segments, including chromosome 9 orphons, were left out of the earlier analysis of 500 to 750 of the donors. In a later analysis, several top co-occurrence clusters were reported to appear linked to parvovirus B19, influenza, CMV and Epstein-Barr virus. Presence/absence analyses assumed roughly uniform sequencing depth across donors, an assumption that may not hold.

Library creation used the immunoSEQ multiplex PCR assay. The multiplex PCR relied on a mix of 60 forward primers for TCR Vbeta segments and 13 reverse primers for TCR Jbeta segments. A multiplex PCR assay on genomic DNA amplified the CDR3 region of rearranged TCR beta genes. The amplified TCR beta libraries were sequenced on the Illumina HiSeq System as 87-base-pair reads. The original methods were these. Across the roughly 670 repertoires, a later analysis counted 75 million to 90 million unique TCR beta chains, roughly 11 million of which were shared by at least two donors. Raw reads were error-corrected and collapsed into unique sequences with a nearest-neighbor algorithm that merged closely related sequences to remove PCR and sequencing errors. To assign V, D and J gene segments, CDR3 sequences were aligned to IMGT reference sequences. For a sequence to be retained, a match of at least six nucleotides to both a V gene segment and a J gene segment was required. A rearrangement was called productive if the CDR3 had no stop codons and remained in frame with V and J, and every other rearrangement was called non-productive. CDR3 was defined according to IMGT convention as the region running from the second conserved V-encoded cysteine to the conserved J-encoded phenylalanine. In an earlier analysis of approximately 500 of the donors, sequences lacking an unambiguous match to a single V gene segment were excluded. In an earlier analysis of about 590 of the donors, a V segment was called functional when productive rearrangements were above 56.7%, and segregating when the standard deviation between donors exceeded 5%. A statistical classification framework was built to diagnose cytomegalovirus status from the catalog of TCR beta chain sequences. In a later analysis, TCR nucleotide sequences were compared against IMGT/GENE-DB human TR gene sequences so that V and J genes could be assigned. The TCRdist pipeline was used in a later analysis to assign CDR3 sequences and most-parsimonious VDJ recombination scenarios. In a later analysis, each TCR beta chain was defined by its CDR3 amino acid sequence together with its V-gene family, and reads without a unique V-gene family were excluded. As a way to deal with suspected cross-contamination and a sequencing artifact, a later analysis dropped hundreds of nucleotide sequences that were highly shared and had low generation probability. In a later analysis, a clonal expansion index was calculated for each public chain from normalized within-repertoire ranks of inferred template counts. In a later analysis, generation probabilities were computed using a VDJ recombination model fitted to out-of-frame rearrangements, and the results were checked against IGoR. In a later analysis, hypergeometric tests were used to score TCR-TCR, TCR-HLA and TCR-CMV co-occurrence, with a repertoire-size bias correction applied to TCR pairs. A later analysis estimated false discovery rates by permuting HLA or CMV assignments 20 times. In a later analysis, co-occurring TCRs were grouped using DBSCAN, and TCRdist sequence similarity was added for clustering within HLA-allele-positive subsets. Co-occurrence clustering excluded repertoires with fewer than 30,000 or more than 120,000 public chains, plus five with anomalous nucleotide sharing. The table was pulled from immuneACCESS by TCRdb, which kept in-frame rearrangements only. Such tables lose some clones; where checked, under half of the loss comes from unresolved V genes, and the rest has no known cause. V and J calls and clone size are as listed in that table; D and trimming were resolved from the DNA. For this sample the table gives under 200,000 clones, of which 75% to 90% were detected only once. The ten largest account for 6.3% of the sample.

The clonotype originates from a man between 40 and 49 years old in good health and CMV-seropositive. What was sequenced was PBMCs. The chain was built from TRBV7-9 and TRBJ2-5; 10 junctional bases match TRBD2. The DNA sequence is given as TGTGCCAGCAGCGCCCCTGGGCTAGCGGGGGCCGACCCACGGGCCCAGTACTTC. This gives the protein CASSAPGLAGADPRAQYF.